This TCR beta chain was sequenced in a study of a mutant IDH1 vaccine in newly diagnosed glioma. Study-wide background: Eight vaccine doses were administered to patients at weeks 1, 3, 5, 7, 11, 15, 19 and 23. Treated patients were roughly 62% male, about 40% female, mean age roughly 39 years. Patients previously underwent radiotherapy, temozolomide, or both, and most underwent both.

Time point given: week 11, during vaccination. With topical imiquimod, each dose of the vaccine consisted of 300 ug of mutant IDH1 20-mer peptide. Overall study results and limits: Immune responses arising from the vaccine appeared in just under 95% of patients.

Sequenced by immunoSEQ multiplex PCR; TCRdb stores in-frame clones only, minus some. The sample consists of roughly 48,000 clones, 75% to 95% of them appearing once. In the case of this clone: Its matching antigen is unknown.

CDR3 length: 14 amino acids. CDR1 and CDR2 (germline): SEHNR, FQNEAQ (reference sequence). Germline trimming cut 7 bases from V and 6 bases from J; bases unmatched to any gene: 4. The sample was PBMCs, taken from a glioma patient whose treatment included an IDH1 peptide vaccine. The V gene is TRBV7-9, the J gene TRBJ2-1; 12 positions agree with TRBD2. The TCR comes from a man aged 45-60 years with glioma. The CDR3 nucleotides are TGTGCCAGCAAAACTAGCGGGAGGAGCAATGAGCAGTTCTTC. This translates into CASKTSGRSNEQFF.